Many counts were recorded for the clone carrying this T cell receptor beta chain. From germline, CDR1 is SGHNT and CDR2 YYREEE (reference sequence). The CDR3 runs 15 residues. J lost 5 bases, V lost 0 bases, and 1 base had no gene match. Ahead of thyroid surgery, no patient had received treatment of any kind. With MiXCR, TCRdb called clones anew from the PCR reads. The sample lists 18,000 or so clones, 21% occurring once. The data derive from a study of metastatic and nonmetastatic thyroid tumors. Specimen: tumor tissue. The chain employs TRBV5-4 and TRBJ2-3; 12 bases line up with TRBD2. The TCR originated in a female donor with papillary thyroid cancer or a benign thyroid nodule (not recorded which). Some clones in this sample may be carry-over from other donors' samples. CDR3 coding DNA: TGTGCCAGCAGCTTGGCTAGCGGGAGGGAAGATACGCAGTATTTT. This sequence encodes CASSLASGREDTQYF.